Presented here are 15 T cell receptor beta chains from one specimen sequenced in a study of cytomegalovirus exposure and HLA in healthy donors. 60 Vbeta and 13 Jbeta primers were used in PCR. TCRdb keeps only in-frame clones here, not all; method: immunoSEQ multiplex PCR. This sample has 99,000 or so clones, with nearly 85% found just once. Sequenced: PBMCs. These receptor sequences come from a man younger than 30 in good health and CMV-seronegative.

The chain uses TRBV11-2 and TRBJ2-4; no reliable D call. V lost 5 bases to trimming and J lost 11 bases, with 19 bases between them. The CDR3 covers 14 residues. CDR1 and CDR2 from the germline V gene are SGHAT and FQNNGV. The CDR3 spells CASSQTLDSNLQYF. The CDR3, as DNA: TGTGCCAGCAGCCAGACCCTAGATTCTAACCTTCAGTACTTC.

J is TRBJ1-6 and V is TRBV29-1; TRBD1 matches at 7 bases. The CDR3 contains 13 residues. V shed 7 bases and J 7 bases; nucleotides not matched to a gene: 7. The germline V gene has CDR1 SQVTM and CDR2 ANQGSEA. CDR3 region: CSAAGGPNSPLHF. Written as DNA, the CDR3 is TGCAGCGCCGCAGGGGGACCCAATTCACCCCTCCACTTT.

This chain uses TRBV27 with TRBJ1-1; no clear D. Trimming took 6 bases from V and 0 from J, leaving 8 bases between them. The CDR3 has 13 amino acids. CDR1 and CDR2 (germline): MNHEY, SMNVEV (reference sequence). This chain's CDR3 is CASSPLMNTEAFF. The DNA for the CDR3 is TGTGCCAGCAGCCCTTTAATGAACACTGAAGCTTTCTTT.

The V and J genes are TRBV19 and TRBJ2-7, with a possible D match to TRBD2 (5 bases). The CDR3 runs to 13 residues. V was cut by 4 bases and J by 5 bases, with 12 bases left in between. Germline V gene data show CDR1 as LNHDA and CDR2 as SQIVND (reference sequence). CDR3 region: CASSTREGHEQYF. CDR3 DNA sequence: TGTGCCAGTAGTACCCGAGAGGGCCACGAGCAGTACTTC.

The rearrangement links TRBV6-6 to TRBJ2-1; D call uncertain. The germline V gene has CDR1 MNHNY and CDR2 SVGAGI (reference sequence). This CDR3 region has 14 residues. Trimming shortened V by 10 bases and J by 0 bases, and 13 bases separated the two germline ends. The CDR3 loop reads CATLTPSSYNEQFF. The DNA for the CDR3 is TGTGCCACCCTGACACCAAGCTCCTACAATGAGCAGTTCTTC.

The V call is TRBV10-1, the J call TRBJ2-2, with 8 bases matching TRBD1. The germline CDR1 and CDR2 sequences are WNHNN and SYGVQD (reference sequence). This CDR3 has 13 amino acids. After removal of 6 bases from V and 7 bases from J, the junction contained 4 bases not matched to a gene. CDR3: CASSLTGVGELFF. DNA for the CDR3: TGCGCCAGCAGCCTGACAGGGGTCGGGGAGCTGTTTTTT.

The chain links TRBV29-1 to TRBJ2-1; D is perhaps TRBD1 (6 bases). The CDR3 is 14 amino acids. Germline loops: CDR1 SQVTM, CDR2 ANQGSEA. Deletions cut 1 base from V and 4 bases from J, with 11 bases between. The CDR3 sequence is CSVEGYDRYNEQFF. CDR3 nucleotides: TGCAGCGTTGAAGGATACGACAGGTACAATGAGCAGTTCTTC.

The J gene is TRBJ2-3, the V gene TRBV29-1, with 12 bases that match TRBD2. Germline values: CDR1 SQVTM, CDR2 ANQGSEA. The length of the CDR3 is 16 residues. Trimming took 4 bases from V and 6 from J; bases not matched to a gene: 11. For the CDR3, the DNA is TGCAGCGTTGCCGGGAGACTAGCGGGAGTGCTGGATACGCAGTATTTT. Its protein product is CSVAGRLAGVLDTQYF.

In nucleotides, the CDR3 is TGCGCCAGCAGGGTATCCTACTACGAGCAGTACTTC. Encoded protein: CASRVSYYEQYF. The chain recombines TRBV10-2 with TRBJ2-7; D is undetermined. Germline V gene data show CDR1 as WSHSY and CDR2 as SAAADI. V shed 6 bases and J shed 3 bases, with 9 bases lying between them. This CDR3 contains 12 residues.

The V and J genes are TRBV5-1 and TRBJ1-4, with D possibly matching TRBD1 (6 bases). Germline assignment: CDR1 SGHRS and CDR2 YFSETQ. This CDR3 is 15 amino acids long. The V end was cut by 1 base, the J end by 1 base, with 8 bases between. The CDR3 region is CASSLTGQTNEKLFF. DNA of the CDR3: TGCGCCAGCAGCTTGACAGGGCAAACTAATGAAAAACTGTTTTTT.

Notes on this clone: At one end the junction does not follow the germline gene, possibly because of a read error. The V gene is TRBV10-3, the J gene TRBJ1-5, with 12 bases that match TRBD1. Germline V gene lookup returns CDR1 ENHRY and CDR2 SYGVKD. This CDR3 is 18 amino acids long. Written as DNA, the CDR3 is TGTGCCAGCAGTCGACCGGGACAGGGGGCAGTGGGCAATCAGCCCCAGCATTTT. Residues: CASSRPGQGAVGNQPQHF.

This chain links TRBV4-3 with TRBJ2-1, with D possibly matching TRBD2 (6 bases). V lost 3 bases to trimming and J lost 10 bases, with 22 bases between them. Per the germline V gene, CDR1 is LGHNA and CDR2 is YSLEER. The length of the CDR3 is 16 residues. The CDR3 here is CASSQGQARLRGEQFF. The DNA of the CDR3 is TGCGCCAGCAGCCAGGGCCAAGCTAGACTCCGGGGGGAGCAGTTCTTC.

This clone was seen only once. The V gene is TRBV5-1, the J gene TRBJ2-7, with 12 bases fitting TRBD2. Germline V gene data show CDR1 as SGHRS and CDR2 as YFSETQ. V was clipped by 4 bases and J by 3 bases; unmatched bases: 8. The CDR3 contains 16 residues. DNA of the CDR3: TGCGCCAGCAGCGTATCGACTAGCGGGAGATTCTACGAGCAGTACTTC. As protein: CASSVSTSGRFYEQYF.

This chain joins TRBV4-1 and TRBJ2-1, with 10 bases aligning to TRBD2. The CDR3 length is 17 residues. The V and J ends lost 0 bases and 8 bases, in that order; junction bases with no gene match: 10. Germline CDR1 reads MGHRA; CDR2 reads YSYEKL. CDR3 DNA sequence: TGCGCCAGCAGCCAAGATCTAAGGGCTAGCGGGAGTGATGAGCAGTTCTTC. Protein: CASSQDLRASGSDEQFF.

This chain joins TRBV5-4 and TRBJ2-4; possibly TRBD1 for D (5 bases). Germline V CDR1 and CDR2: SGHNT, YYREEE (reference sequence). Deletions cut 3 bases from V and 10 bases from J, with 11 bases between. CDR3 size: 12 residues. The CDR3 DNA follows: TGTGCCAGCAGCTCGTGGGGCAGGATTCAGTACTTC. Amino acids: CASSSWGRIQYF.